This T cell receptor beta chain was documented in a study of cytomegalovirus exposure and HLA in healthy donors. PCR used 60 Vbeta primers and 13 Jbeta primers. Libraries were prepared by immunoSEQ multiplex PCR; TCRdb keeps only in-frame clonotypes and omits some of them. Of about 180,000 clones listed, 70% to 75% were seen once; the top ten hold 2.9%. The CDR3 runs to 13 residues. Per germline, CDR1 MNHEY and CDR2 SMNVEV (reference sequence). V was clipped by 6 bases and J by 9 bases; unmatched bases: 6. Material for sequencing was PBMCs. The rearrangement uses TRBV27 and TRBJ1-5; TRBD1 agrees at 9 bases. This TCR was sampled from a male donor in good health and CMV-seronegative. The CDR3 nucleotides read TGTGCCAGCAGCCCACAGGGGGCAGGGCCCCAGCATTTT. Amino acid sequence: CASSPQGAGPQHF.